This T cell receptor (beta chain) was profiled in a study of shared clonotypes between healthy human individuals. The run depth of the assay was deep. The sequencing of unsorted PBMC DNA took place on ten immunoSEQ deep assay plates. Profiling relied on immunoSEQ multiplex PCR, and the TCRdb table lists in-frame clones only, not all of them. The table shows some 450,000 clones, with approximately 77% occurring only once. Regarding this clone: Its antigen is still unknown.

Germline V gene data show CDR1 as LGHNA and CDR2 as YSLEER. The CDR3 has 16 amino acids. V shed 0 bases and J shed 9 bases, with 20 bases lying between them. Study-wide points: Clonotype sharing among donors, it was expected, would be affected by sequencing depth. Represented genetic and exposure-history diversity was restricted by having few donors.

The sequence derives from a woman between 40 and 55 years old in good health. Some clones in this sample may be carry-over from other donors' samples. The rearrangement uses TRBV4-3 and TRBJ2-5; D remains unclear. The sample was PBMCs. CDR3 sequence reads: CASSQDHTSRSSAQYF. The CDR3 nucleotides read TGCGCCAGCAGCCAAGATCACACCTCCCGGTCGTCGGCCCAGTACTTC.